Listed below are T cell receptor beta chains from one sample, sequenced in a study of blood T cell repertoires in COVID-19. Profiling relied on immunoSEQ multiplex PCR, and the TCRdb table lists in-frame clones only, not all of them. The repertoire has 75,000 to 100,000 clones, 86% of them found once; the top ten carry about 17%. Sequences were obtained from peripheral blood. These receptors all come from a woman over 75 with acute or convalescent COVID-19. Each CDR3 is given with its conserved first and last residue. A D gene is named only where the DNA matches it firmly. Size is omitted from some rows. Given values are once, few, many or a class for expanded clones.

V: TRBV5-3
D: TRBD2
size: NA
J: TRBJ2-1
DNA: TGTGCCAGACAGCGGGGAAAGGGGAGTAGGCAGTTCTTC
CDR3: CARQRGKGSRQFF

V: TRBV21-1
D: NA
size: NA
J: TRBJ1-5
DNA: TGTGCCAGCAGCAAAGGGACAGGGTCTCAGCCCCAGCATTTT
CDR3: CASSKGTGSQPQHF

V: TRBV5-5
D: NA
size: NA
J: TRBJ2-1
DNA: TGTGCCAGCAGCTTGGGGCGGGGAGAGCAGTTCTTC
CDR3: CASSLGRGEQFF

V: TRBV3-1/TRBV3-2
D: NA
size: NA
J: TRBJ1-1
DNA: TGTGCCAGCAGCCAATGGGGCAAGTCAAGCACTGAAGCTTTCTTT
CDR3: CASSQWGKSSTEAFF

V: TRBV6-5
D: NA
size: NA
J: TRBJ1-2
DNA: TGTGCCAGCAGTTACTCGGGCGCAGATAACTATGGCTACACCTTC
CDR3: CASSYSGADNYGYTF

V: TRBV7-8
D: NA
size: NA
J: TRBJ1-3
DNA: TGTGCCAGCAGCTTAAGTGGGGCGCGTGGAAACACCATATATTTT
CDR3: CASSLSGARGNTIYF

V: TRBV4-1
D: NA
size: NA
J: TRBJ2-2
DNA: TGCGCCAGCAGCGCCTCGCTAGGTAGCGGGGAGCTGTTTTTT
CDR3: CASSASLGSGELFF

V: TRBV27
D: TRBD1
size: NA
J: TRBJ2-7
DNA: TGTGCCAGCAGTTTTACGGGACAGAGTCTCTACGAGCAGTACTTC
CDR3: CASSFTGQSLYEQYF

V: TRBV4-1
D: NA
size: NA
J: TRBJ1-2
DNA: TGCGCCAGCAGCCAAGGGCAGGGAATTGGCTACACCTTC
CDR3: CASSQGQGIGYTF

V: TRBV5-1
D: TRBD1
size: NA
J: TRBJ2-3
DNA: TGCGCCAGCAGCCCGACAGGGGGCAATTCAGATACGCAGTATTTT
CDR3: CASSPTGGNSDTQYF

V: TRBV6-5
D: TRBD1
size: NA
J: TRBJ1-2
DNA: TGTGCCAGCAGTTACGGGGGACAGCCCTATGGCTACACCTTC
CDR3: CASSYGGQPYGYTF

V: TRBV6-1
D: NA
size: NA
J: TRBJ2-7
DNA: TGTGCCAGCAGTGAAGGGACAGCGACCTCCTACGAGCAGTACTTC
CDR3: CASSEGTATSYEQYF

V: TRBV3-1/TRBV3-2
D: TRBD2
size: NA
J: TRBJ2-5
DNA: TGTGCCAGCAGCCAAGCGACTAGCGGGAGCCAAGAGACCCAGTACTTC
CDR3: CASSQATSGSQETQYF

V: TRBV6-1
D: NA
size: NA
J: TRBJ1-4
DNA: TGTGCCAGCAGTGACGGCGGGCTTGCTAATGAAAAACTGTTTTTT
CDR3: CASSDGGLANEKLFF

V: TRBV18
D: NA
size: NA
J: TRBJ2-3
DNA: TGTGCCAGCTCCCCCAGGGAGGCCTCAGATACGCAGTATTTT
CDR3: CASSPREASDTQYF

V: TRBV10-1
D: NA
size: NA
J: TRBJ2-3
DNA: TGCGCCAGCAATGAGGGGCCCTCAGATACGCAGTATTTT
CDR3: CASNEGPSDTQYF

V: TRBV28
D: NA
size: NA
J: TRBJ2-7
DNA: TGTGCCAGCAGTCTCTCAGGGTACAGTGCTTACGAGCAGTACTTC
CDR3: CASSLSGYSAYEQYF

V: TRBV7-8
D: NA
size: NA
J: TRBJ1-2
DNA: TGTGCCAGCAGCTTCATGAGGGACTATGGCTACACCTTC
CDR3: CASSFMRDYGYTF

V: TRBV5-6
D: NA
size: few
J: TRBJ2-2
DNA: TGTGCCAGCACCCGCAGGGGGGAGCTGTTTTTT
CDR3: CASTRRGELFF

V: TRBV18
D: NA
size: NA
J: TRBJ1-2
DNA: TGTGCCAGCTCACCTAGCTTGGCAGGGATGTTGAATGGCTACACCTTC
CDR3: CASSPSLAGMLNGYTF